The 27 T cell receptor beta chains listed next were all sequenced from one sample in a study of blood T cell repertoires in COVID-19. Generated by immunoSEQ multiplex PCR, the TCRdb table keeps only in-frame clones and is missing some. This sample yields about 350,000 clones, of which roughly 90% are seen a single time; approximately 9.4% belongs to the top ten. Sequencing used peripheral blood. These receptors all stem from a man under 40 with COVID-19, enrolled during active disease.

Comments on this clone: The germline gene is not matched at one end of the junction; a read error may be the cause. J is TRBJ2-1 and V is TRBV5-1, with D tentatively TRBD2 (6 bases). Germline CDR1 reads SGHRS; CDR2 reads YFSETQ. The CDR3 covers 16 residues. The CDR3 DNA reads TGCGCCAGCAGCTTCACCGGGACTCCCGCCTATAATGAGCAGTTCTTC. It codes for CASSFTGTPAYNEQFF.

The rearrangement uses TRBV4-2 and TRBJ2-1; TRBD2 aligns across 10 bases. The CDR3 loop spans 13 amino acids. V lost 6 bases, J lost 7 bases, and 3 bases stayed unmatched. Germline CDR1 LGHNA, CDR2 YNFKEQ. CDR3 nucleotides: TGTGCCAGCAGAGGGACTAGCGTAAATGAGCAGTTCTTC. Protein: CASRGTSVNEQFF.

The chain links TRBV4-3 to TRBJ2-2; 10 nucleotides match TRBD1. The CDR3 spans 15 residues. The germline gives CDR1 LGHNA, CDR2 YSLEER. V shed 7 bases and J 5 bases; nucleotides not matched to a gene: 7. CDR3 bases: TGCGCCAGCACTCCGGGACAGGGGCTTACCGGGGAGCTGTTTTTT. The encoded protein is CASTPGQGLTGELFF.

The chain couples TRBV27 to TRBJ1-1; D remains unclear. Trimming shortened V by 8 bases and J by 5 bases, and 12 bases separated the two germline ends. Germline CDR1 reads MNHEY; CDR2 reads SMNVEV (reference sequence). There are 12 residues in the CDR3. The CDR3 DNA sequence: TGTGCCAGCTCTGAGGGAGGAACTGAAGCTTTCTTT. Its translation is CASSEGGTEAFF.

V is TRBV3-1 (or the pseudogene TRBV3-2) and J is TRBJ2-1; TRBD2 might be the D (6 bases). The CDR3 covers 11 residues. Trimming removed 8 bases at V and 6 bases at J, with 8 bases between. Germline lookup yields CDR1 LGHDT and CDR2 YNNKEL (reference sequence). This CDR3 is CASSGVNEQFF. The CDR3 nucleotides read TGTGCCAGCTCGGGGGTCAATGAGCAGTTCTTC.

This clone has more than one count but fewer than ten. Distinct nucleotide sequences in the sample also encode this CDR3. This sequence joins TRBV12-3 or TRBV12-4 and TRBJ1-1; D is undetermined. V lost 3 bases and J lost 1, with 6 bases in between. The CDR3 loop spans 13 amino acids. The DNA of the CDR3 is TGTGCCAGCAGTTTCTCAGGGAACACTGAAGCTTTCTTT. Its translation is CASSFSGNTEAFF.

The CDR3 reads CASSLSQGGRGTDTQYF. The CDR3 DNA sequence: TGTGCCAGCAGTTTATCCCAGGGCGGACGGGGCACAGATACGCAGTATTTT. This rearrangement joins TRBV27 to TRBJ2-3, with D maybe TRBD1 (5 bases). Germline V gives CDR1 MNHEY, CDR2 SMNVEV (reference sequence). V gave up 0 bases and J gave up 1 base, with 14 bases separating them. The CDR3 loop spans 17 amino acids.

CDR3 in DNA: TGTGCCAGCAGCCTCCCTGGGGCCAACGTCCTGACTTTC. Translation: CASSLPGANVLTF. The rearrangement links TRBV7-3 to TRBJ2-6, with no clear D. The length of the CDR3 is 13 residues. Germline loops: CDR1 SGHTA, CDR2 FQGTGA. The V end was cut by 5 bases, the J end by 2 bases, with 4 bases between.

This chain links TRBV18 with TRBJ2-3; 10 bases are shared with TRBD1. This CDR3 region has 18 residues. V dropped 6 bases and J dropped 4; count of bases not matched to a gene: 16. Germline V CDR1 and CDR2: KGHSH, LQKENI. This CDR3 reads CASSPRVGAGQGPDTQYF. Written as DNA, the CDR3 is TGTGCCAGCTCCCCGAGGGTCGGAGCGGGACAGGGGCCAGATACGCAGTATTTT.

The chain uses TRBV19 and TRBJ1-1; TRBD1 might be the D (5 bases). Deletions cut 1 base from V and 1 base from J, with 7 bases between. The CDR3 extends over 14 amino acids. Germline V lookup: CDR1 LNHDA, CDR2 SQIVND (reference sequence). This CDR3 reads CASSIARENTEAFF. DNA for the CDR3: TGTGCCAGTAGTATAGCCAGGGAGAACACTGAAGCTTTCTTT.

The V and J genes are TRBV5-4 and TRBJ2-7, with a tentative D call TRBD1 (5 bases). Trimming left V 6 bases short and J 7 bases short, with 11 bases between. The CDR3 covers 11 residues. Germline CDR1 reads SGHNT; CDR2 reads YYREEE (reference sequence). In nucleotides, the CDR3 is TGTGCCAGCACCCTTAAGGGGGAGCAGTACTTC. As protein: CASTLKGEQYF.

The rearrangement uses TRBV9 and TRBJ2-3; 7 nucleotides align to TRBD1. Looked up from germline, CDR1 is SGDLS and CDR2 is YYNGEE. J was trimmed by 2 bases and V by 0 bases; bases with no gene match: 6. The CDR3 sequence is 16 residues long. The CDR3 bases are TGTGCCAGCAGCGTAGGTTCGACAGGGCACACAGATACGCAGTATTTT. It is translated as CASSVGSTGHTDTQYF.

This clone was found many times. The rearrangement uses TRBV5-5 and TRBJ1-5; D is unclear. The CDR3 is 16 amino acids. The ends were cut back, 0 bases at V and 0 bases at J, with 10 bases in the middle. The germline V gene encodes CDR1 SGHKS and CDR2 YYEKEE (reference sequence). CDR3 bases: TGTGCCAGCAGCTTGGAACGACAAATTAGCAATCAGCCCCAGCATTTT. This sequence encodes CASSLERQISNQPQHF.

This clone was seen just once. The chain uses TRBV19 and TRBJ1-5, with 7 bases that match TRBD1. Germline assignment: CDR1 LNHDA and CDR2 SQIVND (reference sequence). The CDR3 has 13 residues. After removal of 8 bases from V and 4 bases from J, the junction contained 5 bases not matched to a gene. The chain's CDR3 is CASARGSNQPQHF. The CDR3 bases are TGTGCCAGTGCCAGGGGGTCGAATCAGCCCCAGCATTTT.

The rearrangement joins TRBV5-1 to TRBJ2-7; 8 bases fit TRBD1. Germline CDR1 SGHRS, CDR2 YFSETQ. The CDR3 contains 15 residues. After removal of 2 bases from V and 4 bases from J, the junction contained 8 bases not matched to a gene. The chain's CDR3 is CASSFRTGRVYEQYF. CDR3 in DNA: TGCGCCAGCAGCTTTAGGACAGGGCGGGTATACGAGCAGTACTTC.

This clone came up a few times. The chain links TRBV27 to TRBJ2-7, with a possible D match to TRBD1 (6 bases). The germline V gene has CDR1 MNHEY and CDR2 SMNVEV (reference sequence). V was cut by 6 bases and J by 6 bases, with 18 bases left in between. The CDR3 has 14 residues. CDR3 nucleotide sequence: TGTGCCAGCAGGGGGGCAGGGATGAGGAGCGAGCAGTACTTC. Its protein product is CASRGAGMRSEQYF.

This clone was counted a single time. The CDR3 reads CASSLVSQGETQYF. CDR3 DNA sequence: TGTGCCAGCAGCTTAGTCAGCCAGGGAGAGACCCAGTACTTC. The chain links TRBV7-2 to TRBJ2-5, with a possible D match to TRBD1 (5 bases). The ends were cut back, 1 base at V and 4 bases at J, with 10 bases in the middle. The length of the CDR3 is 14 residues. The V gene's germline CDR1 is SGHTA and CDR2 FQGNSA.

This clone has more than one count but fewer than ten. The V and J genes are TRBV10-1 and TRBJ1-5, with 11 bases that match TRBD1. Germline-derived CDR1 and CDR2 are WNHNN and SYGVQD (reference sequence). V lost 6 bases, J lost 5 bases, and 3 bases stayed unmatched. There are 14 residues in the CDR3. The CDR3 reads CASRDRGLHQPQHF. The CDR3 nucleotides read TGCGCCAGCAGGGACAGGGGGCTACATCAGCCCCAGCATTTT.

The sample holds one count of this clone. The J gene is TRBJ1-1, the V gene TRBV28, with D maybe TRBD1 (5 bases). CDR1 and CDR2 (germline): MDHEN, SYDVKM. V was clipped by 8 bases and J by 3 bases, with 16 bases between them. The CDR3 totals 14 residues. DNA for the CDR3: TGTGCCAGCTCAGTGCCCCAGGGATACACTGAAGCTTTCTTT. Encoded protein: CASSVPQGYTEAFF.

V and J are TRBV27 and TRBJ2-7, with TRBD1 as a possible D gene (5 bases). Trimming left V 3 bases short and J 4 bases short, with 16 bases between. There are 15 residues in the CDR3. CDR1 MNHEY and CDR2 SMNVEV come from the germline V gene (reference sequence). The CDR3 is CASSFSPSGNYEQYF. Written as DNA, the CDR3 is TGTGCCAGCAGTTTTTCGCCCTCAGGGAATTACGAGCAGTACTTC.

The chain links TRBV7-7 to TRBJ1-4; D not certain. Germline V lookup: CDR1 SSHAT, CDR2 FNYEAQ (reference sequence). CDR3 length: 13 residues. Trimming took 0 bases from V and 6 from J, leaving 5 bases between them. CDR3 nucleotides: TGTGCCAGCAGCTTAGCCCGGGATGAAAAACTGTTTTTT. Protein sequence: CASSLARDEKLFF.

The J gene is TRBJ2-3, the V gene TRBV5-4; D perhaps matches TRBD1 (5 bases). Trimming stripped 3 bases from V and 0 bases from J, with 17 bases between. Per germline, CDR1 SGHNT and CDR2 YYREEE (reference sequence). This CDR3 region has 17 residues. The CDR3 loop is CASSSLTASPSTDTQYF. The CDR3 DNA is TGTGCCAGCAGCTCACTGACAGCGAGCCCTAGCACAGATACGCAGTATTTT.

V is TRBV27 and J is TRBJ2-1; 11 bases match TRBD2. Germline values: CDR1 MNHEY, CDR2 SMNVEV (reference sequence). This CDR3 has 17 residues. V was clipped by 5 bases and J by 6 bases; unmatched bases: 12. DNA of the CDR3: TGTGCCAGCAGTCCCCGGAATCTAGCGGGGGGCGGCAATGAGCAGTTCTTC. It encodes CASSPRNLAGGGNEQFF.

The rearrangement uses TRBV24-1 and TRBJ1-2; 10 bases fit TRBD1. The V and J ends lost 4 bases and 9 bases, in that order; junction bases with no gene match: 13. Germline V lookup: CDR1 KGHDR, CDR2 SFDVKD. CDR3 length: 16 residues. The CDR3 sequence is CATSELAGQGKFRYTF. CDR3 in DNA: TGTGCCACCAGTGAGCTGGCGGGACAGGGGAAATTTCGCTACACCTTC.

This chain uses TRBV29-1 with TRBJ2-7; possibly TRBD2 for D (6 bases). This CDR3 has 16 residues. V was trimmed by 0 bases and J by 2 bases, leaving 17 bases between them. Per the germline V gene, CDR1 is SQVTM and CDR2 is ANQGSEA. For the CDR3, the DNA is TGCAGCGTTGAAGACCGGCCGGGAGACCCACCCTACGAGCAGTACTTC. Translation gives CSVEDRPGDPPYEQYF.

This clone was seen only once. J is TRBJ1-4 and V is TRBV7-2, with D perhaps TRBD1 (6 bases). Per germline, CDR1 SGHTA and CDR2 FQGNSA. The CDR3 consists of 17 residues. V was shortened by 2 bases and J by 1 base, with 14 bases between the two germline ends. The CDR3: CASSLQGYAGTNEKLFF. Here the CDR3 DNA reads TGTGCCAGCAGCTTACAGGGGTACGCGGGAACTAATGAAAAACTGTTTTTT.

The rearrangement joins TRBV18 to TRBJ2-7; 11 bases map to TRBD1. Trimming cost V 0 bases and J 2 bases; bases outside gene matches: 0. The CDR3 is 15 amino acids. Germline V gene sequence: CDR1 KGHSH, CDR2 LQKENI. The CDR3 coding sequence is TGTGCCAGCTCACCACCGGGACAGGGGGCCTACGAGCAGTACTTC. Protein: CASSPPGQGAYEQYF.